This paragraph covers one T cell receptor beta chain sequence. In the authors' methods: Amplifying reference gene primers gave estimates of nucleated cell counts. Some clones are missing from TCRdb's copy, which holds only in-frame ones; the method was immunoSEQ multiplex PCR. V, J and clone size are taken as reported in that table, and D and trimming were inferred from the DNA itself. Of around 340,000 clones in the sample, 70% to 90% are singletons; the top ten hold approximately 4%. Categorization into cohorts depended on clinical history that participants reported. The sample belongs to a study of blood T cell repertoires in COVID-19. Turning to the study itself: There were acute and convalescent COVID-19 samples, and they came from the United States, Italy and Spain. Sources were T cells, B-cell-depleted T cells, or PBMCs; the material itself was cDNA or gDNA.

V was shortened by 4 bases and J by 2 bases, with 7 bases between the two germline ends. The germline V gene has CDR1 SEHNR and CDR2 FQNEAQ (reference sequence). This CDR3 has 13 residues. The clonotype originates from a woman aged 40 to 55 with acute COVID-19. This chain connects TRBV7-9 to TRBJ2-3; D gene ambiguous. What was sequenced was PBMCs or T cells enriched from blood (not recorded which). CDR3 amino acids: CASSSRHTDTQYF. CDR3 nucleotide sequence: TGTGCCAGCAGCTCACGACACACAGATACGCAGTATTTT.